The entry below describes one TCR beta chain. This clone appeared a single time. The target of this receptor is not known. Base-call qualities are not available, and no considerably larger clone is one nucleotide away. Trimming removed 3 bases from V and 5 bases from J, leaving 10 bases between the germline ends. Taken from the germline V gene, the CDR1 and CDR2 loops are KGHDR and SFDVKD. The CDR3 holds 14 amino acids from the cysteine to the phenylalanine. The only DNA kept is the CDR3, 42 bases in frame from the first base. The data originate from a study of control samples from healthy donors and cancer patients (TCRdb year 2020). To prepare the library, the immunoSEQ multiplex PCR assay was applied. This immuneACCESS table, as held by TCRdb, lists in-frame sequences with V and J called but not all clones. Of the missing ones, under half trace to an unresolved V gene in checked studies; the others have no known cause. Recorded for this sample are some 28,000 clones; roughly 85% of them occurred a single time. The top ten clones comprise approximately 22% of the sample.

The material sequenced was PBMCs. The TCR sequence derives from a man aged 55 to 69 with head and neck cancer. This chain joins TRBV24-1 to TRBJ2-1; a tentative D call is TRBD2 (5 bases match). In nucleotides, the sequence is TGTGCCACCAGTGATGAACAGACTAACAATGAGCAGTTCTTC. This gives the protein CATSDEQTNNEQFF.